The present T cell receptor beta chain was sequenced within a study of cytomegalovirus exposure and HLA in healthy donors (dated by TCRdb to about 2017). At the level of the whole study: An earlier analysis of more than 550 of the donors reported 276 Gb of sequence data and 90 million to 120 million unique TCR beta sequences obtained from roughly 180 million T cells. To decide whether each TCR beta V gene segment behaved as functional or pseudogenic, an earlier analysis of approximately 620 of the donors relied on high-throughput TCR beta sequencing. Five DR-DQ haplotypes were handled as single units for association and clustering because linkage in the cohort was strong. A separate validation cohort of more than 100 different subjects was used in addition to the 666-subject first cohort. To predict cytomegalovirus infection status, the study brought together high-throughput TCR immunosequencing, statistical association of individual TCRs with disease status, and machine learning. An early release that covered 640 HLA-typed donors contained around 330 gigabases of sequencing data and 80 million or so unique TCR sequences. Of the 300 to 450 genotyped donors, 65% to 90% were placed in the genetic ancestry cluster associated with self-reported Caucasian donors. Rather than drawing on any new phenotypic data, the later analysis identified candidate immune exposures from TCR beta sequences and the way those sequences occurred across donors. HLA typing covered class I and class II loci at four-digit resolution. The aim of the study was to test whether cataloging public T cell receptors could identify signatures of past pathogen exposure. A later analysis re-analyzed previously published TCR beta repertoires from 500 to 700 donors and added high-resolution HLA genotyping to study TCR occurrence patterns. The number of donors typed differed by locus, with about 620-630 for A, B, C, DRB1 and DQB1, around 500 for DQA1, 600 to 610 for DPA1, and roughly 450 for DPB1. The T cell repertoires of several hundred subjects were profiled by immunosequencing and related to cytomegalovirus serostatus. A later genetic analysis took genome-wide SNP genotypes for about 65% of the roughly 670 donors and used that subset as a discovery cohort. Among almost 400 genotyped donors of the cohort, an average of about 240,000 unique TCR beta nucleotide sequences were sequenced per donor, roughly 18% of them non-productive. Alongside the repertoire data, information on donor age, sex, ethnicity and CMV serostatus was compiled. All discovery cohort repertoires had been generated on a single sequencing platform.

Paper-wide results and their limitations: At a false discovery rate of 0.05, a later analysis linked under 20,000 TCR beta sequences to specific HLA alleles. In a later genetic analysis, fewer N-insertions in productive TCRs were reported among donors in an Asian-associated ancestry cluster than the roughly 700-donor mean. According to a later analysis, most CMV-associated TCR beta chains appeared to be HLA-restricted, and the HLA associations seemed to be driven largely by CMV exposure. The classifier was reported to diagnose cytomegalovirus status with high specificity and sensitivity in both the original and validation cohorts. According to the authors, the approach could potentially be generalized to other disease states and immunological phenotypes. The cohort was sequenced for TCR beta chains only, and without alpha or paired-chain data the features that could be detected were limited. Strong co-occurrence of HLA alleles, especially DR and DQ, made assigning TCR associations to individual alleles difficult. Correlated functional status among segregating V segments might reflect linkage disequilibrium, but an unknown experimental factor could not be ruled out. Because HLA typing was unavailable for some donors at each locus, only the typed subset was used in association tests. In vitro tests confirmed that three of the cytomegalovirus-associated TCR beta chains recognize cytomegalovirus antigens. Seventeen rarely observed V segments, including chromosome 9 orphons, were excluded from the earlier analysis of several hundred of the donors because counts were too low. While some public TCRs were present in many individuals, most TCR sequences turned up only very rarely across donors. A later analysis reported that several top co-occurrence clusters appeared linked to parvovirus B19, influenza, CMV and Epstein-Barr virus. Some IMGT-functional V segments, including TRBV6-2 and TRBV6-3, could not be distinguished by the 87-base-pair reads and were therefore excluded. In a later genetic analysis, a missense DCLRE1C variant was associated with V-gene and J-gene trimming of TCR beta chains, and the association was replicated in an independent cohort. Sequencing depth was assumed to be roughly uniform across donors in the presence/absence analyses, though that assumption may not hold. The sequencing pipeline was judged likely to have produced a cluster of highly shared sequence variants as a technical artifact. A further reported finding was that TCR beta sequences accurately predicted the HLA-A and HLA-B alleles for most subjects in the first cohort. In a later analysis, HLA-associated TCR beta chains showed more clonal expansion and lower generation probabilities than non-associated chains that were equally common. The only immune exposure information available for the cohort was CMV serostatus. According to a later analysis, TCR association rates differed among HLA loci, with DRB1 alleles showing the most associated TCRs and HLA-C alleles showing the fewest. In an earlier analysis of approximately 590 of the donors, most TCR beta V segments were observed in productive rearrangements about 90% or about 30% of the time, broadly matching IMGT annotations. The study gave a list of more than 150 TCR beta chains associated with cytomegalovirus.

The cohort comprised some 730 healthy bone marrow donors. Cohort members were all nominally healthy when sampled, although unrecorded immune exposures were likely present. The donor tested CMV seronegative and was one of the 352 seronegative cohort members. A peripheral blood sample was provided by each donor, and peripheral blood mononuclear cells were used for TCR beta sequencing. The Qiagen DNeasy Blood Extraction Kit was used to extract genomic DNA from the blood cell samples. The library was built by means of the immunoSEQ multiplex PCR assay. For the multiplex PCR, a mixture combining 60 forward primers for TCR Vbeta segments and 13 reverse primers for TCR Jbeta segments was used. Amplification of the CDR3 region of rearranged TCR beta genes was performed with a multiplex PCR assay on genomic DNA. On the Illumina HiSeq System, the amplified TCR beta libraries were sequenced as 87-base-pair reads. In the authors' own workflow: A later analysis counted about 80 million unique TCR beta chains across the approximately 700 repertoires, and 10 million to 12 million of these chains were shared by at least two donors. To remove PCR and sequencing errors, raw reads were error-corrected and collapsed into unique sequences using a nearest-neighbor algorithm that merged closely related sequences. V, D and J gene segments were assigned by aligning CDR3 sequences to IMGT reference sequences. For a sequence to be retained, at least a six-nucleotide match to both a V gene segment and a J gene segment was required. Rearrangements were called productive when the CDR3 lacked stop codons and stayed in frame with V and J; all others were non-productive. Following IMGT convention, CDR3 was defined as the stretch from the second conserved V-encoded cysteine up to the conserved J-encoded phenylalanine. In an earlier analysis of roughly 610 of the donors, sequences lacking an unambiguous match to a single V gene segment were excluded. An earlier analysis of approximately 590 of the donors called V segments functional above 56.7% productive rearrangements and segregating when the between-donor standard deviation exceeded 5%. A statistical classification framework was built for diagnosing cytomegalovirus status from the catalog of TCR beta chain sequences. In a later analysis, V and J genes were assigned by comparing TCR nucleotide sequences against IMGT/GENE-DB human TR gene sequences. Using the TCRdist pipeline, a later analysis assigned CDR3 sequences along with most-parsimonious VDJ recombination scenarios. In a later analysis, each TCR beta chain was defined by its CDR3 amino acid sequence together with its V-gene family, and reads without a unique V-gene family were excluded. To address suspected cross-contamination and a sequencing artifact, a later analysis removed a few hundred highly shared, low-generation-probability nucleotide sequences. A later analysis calculated a clonal expansion index for each public chain from normalized within-repertoire ranks of inferred template counts. A later analysis computed generation probabilities with a VDJ recombination model fitted to out-of-frame rearrangements, and checked the results against IGoR. In a later analysis, hypergeometric tests were used to score TCR-TCR, TCR-HLA and TCR-CMV co-occurrence, with a repertoire-size bias correction applied to TCR pairs. In a later analysis, false discovery rates were estimated by permuting HLA or CMV assignments 20 times. In a later analysis, co-occurring TCRs were grouped with DBSCAN, and TCRdist sequence similarity was added when clustering was performed within HLA-allele-positive subsets. Co-occurrence clustering excluded repertoires with fewer than 30,000 or more than 120,000 public chains, plus five with anomalous nucleotide sharing. As stored in TCRdb, this immuneACCESS dataset retains in-frame rearrangements with V and J assigned. A fraction of the clones does not appear; measured against another copy, unresolved V genes explain less than half of the discrepancy, and the remainder lacks a known reason. That table supplies the V and J calls and clone size; D and trimming were determined from the DNA. This sample lists 100,000 to 150,000 clones; approximately 71% were detected once. The ten largest account for over 0.9% of the sample.

About this clone: What antigen it recognizes has not been identified. A read error may account for a junction end that differs from germline.

There are 16 amino acids in the CDR3, from cysteine to phenylalanine inclusive. Only the CDR3 DNA stays, 48 bases, in frame from base 1. CDR1 and CDR2, looked up from the germline V gene (reference sequence), are LNHDA and SQIVND. Input material: PBMCs. The clonotype originates from a woman aged 60-70 years in good health and CMV-seronegative. The rearrangement combines TRBV19 with TRBJ2-4; TRBD2 lines up with 8 middle nucleotides. The DNA is TGTGCCAGTAGTACGGTAGCGGGATTGGCCAAAAGCATTCAGTACTTC. It codes for CASSTVAGLAKSIQYF.